Presented here are 9 T cell receptor beta chains from one specimen sequenced in a study of T cell responses to AZD1222 COVID-19 vaccine. Generated by immunoSEQ multiplex PCR, the TCRdb table keeps only in-frame clones and is missing some. The repertoire holds roughly 140,000 clones, with 75% to 90% as singletons. This specimen was peripheral blood, taken 28 days after the second AZD1222 dose. Receptors originate from an adult who received the AZD1222 COVID-19 vaccine.

This chain joins TRBV10-2 and TRBJ2-1; TRBD2 matches at 9 bases. V gave up 6 bases and J gave up 5 bases; unmatched junction bases: 8. This CDR3 has 15 amino acids. Germline assignment: CDR1 WSHSY and CDR2 SAAADI. CDR3 DNA sequence: TGCGCCAGCAGACGACTAGCGGTTCTCAACAATGAGCAGTTCTTC. The encoded protein is CASRRLAVLNNEQFF.

The chain employs TRBV2 and TRBJ1-3; D is perhaps TRBD1 (5 bases). The CDR3 is 16 residues long. Germline CDR1 reads SNHLY; CDR2 reads FYNNEI. Trimming cost V 3 bases and J 8 bases, with 20 bases left between them. The CDR3 sequence is CASSELRTSTGDTIYF. CDR3 coding DNA: TGTGCCAGCAGTGAGTTGCGGACCTCTACGGGGGACACCATATATTTT.

The gene calls are TRBV7-2 and TRBJ1-2; D is unresolved. CDR1 SGHTA and CDR2 FQGNSA come from the germline V gene. This CDR3 region has 15 residues. The V gene lost 0 bases and the J gene lost 3 bases, with 11 bases spanning the gap. For the CDR3, the DNA is TGTGCCAGCAGCTTAGCGGTAGCAAGACACTATGGCTACACCTTC. Its translation is CASSLAVARHYGYTF.

The chain links TRBV6-1 to TRBJ2-1; tentatively, D is TRBD1 or TRBD2 (5 bases each). Trimming pared 2 bases from V and 7 bases from J, leaving 15 bases between. Germline lookup yields CDR1 MNHNS and CDR2 SASEGT. This CDR3 has 15 amino acids. CDR3 nucleotides: TGTGCCAGCAGTGAATCGGGGCTAGCAACTAATGAGCAGTTCTTC. Translation gives CASSESGLATNEQFF.

The chain recombines TRBV5-1 with TRBJ1-4, with a weak D call TRBD1 (6 bases). Between the trimmed V and J ends, which lost 4 bases and 0 bases, there was a span of 10 bases. From germline, CDR1 is SGHRS and CDR2 YFSETQ. The length of the CDR3 is 15 residues. The CDR3: CASSQDSSTNEKLFF. The CDR3 DNA reads TGCGCCAGCAGCCAGGACAGCTCAACTAATGAAAAACTGTTTTTT.

This chain joins TRBV6-5 and TRBJ2-1; perhaps D is TRBD1 or TRBD2 (5 bases each). CDR3 length equals 14 residues. The germline V gene encodes CDR1 MNHEY and CDR2 SVGAGI. V shed 2 bases and J shed 8 bases, with 13 bases lying between them. The CDR3 sequence is CASSYGQGEYEQFF. The DNA for the CDR3 is TGTGCCAGCAGTTACGGTCAGGGAGAGTATGAGCAGTTCTTC.

The chain joins TRBV5-1 to TRBJ2-1; D not certain. V was pared by 0 bases and J by 8 bases, with 18 bases between. This CDR3 comprises 16 residues. Germline V gives CDR1 SGHRS, CDR2 YFSETQ. The CDR3 loop is CASSLGFGLLGDEQFF. The DNA of the CDR3 is TGCGCCAGCAGCTTGGGGTTCGGTCTCCTTGGGGATGAGCAGTTCTTC.

This chain uses TRBV7-9 with TRBJ2-2; D not resolved. The germline CDR1 and CDR2 sequences are SEHNR and FQNEAQ (reference sequence). The CDR3 is made up of 16 amino acids. The V end lost 3 bases, the J end lost 3 bases, and 14 bases lay between the germline ends. CDR3 in DNA: TGTGCCAGCAGCTTGGGTCGGCTGCTAGACACCGGGGAGCTGTTTTTT. Protein sequence: CASSLGRLLDTGELFF.

The chain joins TRBV5-1 to TRBJ2-1; 8 bases are a match to TRBD2. Germline CDR1 reads SGHRS; CDR2 reads YFSETQ. The ends lost 4 bases at V and 1 base at J; junction bases unmatched: 4. CDR3 length: 15 amino acids. CDR3 region: CASSLRGDSYNEQFF. The DNA for the CDR3 is TGCGCCAGCAGCCTGCGGGGGGATTCCTACAATGAGCAGTTCTTC. The whole variable domain, remainder taken from reference TRBV5-1 and TRBJ2-1, is KAGVTQTPRYLIKTRGQQVTLSCSPISGHRSVSWYQQTPGQGLQFLFEYFSETQRNKGNFPGRFSGRQFSNSRSEMNVSTLELGDSALYLCASSLRGDSYNEQFFGPGTRLTVL.